A single sample is the source of the 23 T cell receptor beta chains below, sequenced in a study of T cell responses to AZD1222 COVID-19 vaccine. Generated by immunoSEQ multiplex PCR, the TCRdb table keeps only in-frame clones and is missing some. The sample has some 140,000 clones; over 85% are singletons. The source was peripheral blood, collected on day 0 of AZD1222 vaccination. These receptor sequences come from an adult in good health.

The chain has TRBV5-5 and TRBJ1-6; TRBD1 is a possible D gene (6 bases). Germline CDR1 and CDR2: SGHKS and YYEKEE (reference sequence). The CDR3 runs to 14 residues. V shed 2 bases and J shed 7 bases, with 10 bases lying between them. As DNA, the CDR3 is TGTGCCAGCAGCTTAACAGGGTACAATTCACCCCTCCACTTT. Its translation is CASSLTGYNSPLHF.

The chain employs TRBV15 and TRBJ2-7, with 8 bases matching TRBD1. Trimming took 4 bases from V and 3 from J; bases not matched to a gene: 5. CDR3 length equals 14 residues. In germline, CDR1 is LNHNV, CDR2 YYDKDF (reference sequence). CDR3 sequence: CATSKDREVYEQYF. The CDR3 nucleotides are TGTGCCACCAGCAAGGACAGGGAGGTCTACGAGCAGTACTTC.

The chain uses TRBV4-2 and TRBJ2-2; D not certain. There are 14 residues in the CDR3. Trimming shortened V by 1 base and J by 3 bases, and 6 bases separated the two germline ends. CDR1 and CDR2 (germline): LGHNA, YNFKEQ. CDR3 region: CASSQVTHTGELFF. The CDR3 region has the DNA TGTGCCAGCAGCCAAGTGACCCACACCGGGGAGCTGTTTTTT.

V usage is TRBV2 and J usage is TRBJ2-7, with 8 nucleotides matching TRBD1. V shed 7 bases and J 2 bases; nucleotides not matched to a gene: 10. Germline assignment: CDR1 SNHLY and CDR2 FYNNEI. This CDR3 is built from 15 residues. DNA for the CDR3: TGTGCCAGCACCCCGGACAGGGCCCCTCCCTACGAGCAGTACTTC. It yields the protein CASTPDRAPPYEQYF.

Only one count was recorded for this clone. This chain links TRBV24-1 with TRBJ2-5; 7 bases align to TRBD2. J lost 2 bases, V lost 2 bases, and 10 bases had no gene match. This CDR3 contains 17 residues. In germline, CDR1 is KGHDR, CDR2 SFDVKD. The CDR3 DNA reads as TGTGCCACCAGTGATTGGGAGGGCAGACGCCAACAAGAGACCCAGTACTTC. This codes for CATSDWEGRRQQETQYF.

The V call is TRBV30, the J call TRBJ1-2; a weak D match, TRBD1 (6 bases). Germline V gene sequence: CDR1 GTSNPN, CDR2 SVGIG (reference sequence). The CDR3 is 13 residues long. V dropped 2 bases and J dropped 4 bases, with 11 bases sitting between them. The CDR3 is CAWSTGYSYGYTF. The CDR3 region has the DNA TGTGCCTGGAGTACAGGGTACAGCTATGGCTACACCTTC.

This clone was counted a single time. The gene calls are TRBV4-3 and TRBJ2-1; 7 nucleotides align to TRBD1. From germline, CDR1 is LGHNA and CDR2 YSLEER. Trimming removed 4 bases from V and 6 bases from J; junction bases left unmatched: 3. The CDR3 has 13 residues. CDR3 sequence (DNA): TGCGCCAGCAGCCGCTCAGGGGGCAATGAGCAGTTCTTC. This gives the protein CASSRSGGNEQFF.

The chain carries TRBV9 and TRBJ1-1; 7 nucleotides agree with TRBD1. The CDR3 contains 16 residues. Germline CDR1 reads SGDLS; CDR2 reads YYNGEE. Losses at the gene ends were 4 bases for V and 3 bases for J; bases not matched to a gene: 12. The CDR3 DNA reads as TGTGCCAGCAGCCCCCGACCGCGACAGGGACACACTGAAGCTTTCTTT. Translated: CASSPRPRQGHTEAFF.

Here the CDR3 DNA reads TGTGCCAGCAGTTCCCTGGGTGGTGGCTACACCTTC. It encodes CASSSLGGGYTF. V gene TRBV6-5 combines with J gene TRBJ1-2; D ambiguous. The V end was cut by 4 bases, the J end by 7 bases, with 10 bases between. The CDR3 loop spans 12 amino acids. Germline V gene sequence: CDR1 MNHEY, CDR2 SVGAGI.

Only a few counts were recorded for this clone. J is TRBJ1-3 and V is TRBV30, with a tentative D call TRBD1 (5 bases). CDR1 is GTSNPN, CDR2 SVGIG, per germline (reference sequence). The CDR3 is 15 residues long. V was shortened by 2 bases and J by 3 bases, with 14 bases between the two germline ends. In DNA, the CDR3 is TGTGCCTGGAGTCCCAGGGTCCTTGGTGGAAACACCATATATTTT. Its protein product is CAWSPRVLGGNTIYF.

V is TRBV20-1 and J is TRBJ1-2; TRBD1 might be the D (5 bases). V was trimmed by 6 bases and J by 8 bases, leaving 13 bases between them. Germline CDR1 reads DFQATT; CDR2 reads SNEGSKA (reference sequence). The CDR3 is 11 residues long. CDR3 amino acids: CSAPLGDGYTF. The DNA for the CDR3 is TGCAGTGCCCCCCTAGGGGACGGCTACACCTTC.

The chain couples TRBV6-6 to TRBJ2-7; a weak D match, TRBD2 (5 bases). CDR3 length: 14 residues. Deletions cut 3 bases from V and 4 bases from J, with 13 bases between. Germline V gives CDR1 MNHNY, CDR2 SVGAGI (reference sequence). The CDR3 spells CASSYEGFWYEQYF. As DNA, the CDR3 is TGTGCCAGCAGTTATGAGGGATTTTGGTACGAGCAGTACTTC.

The rearrangement joins TRBV3-1 (or the pseudogene TRBV3-2) to TRBJ1-2; no reliable D call. The CDR3 has 13 amino acids. Germline V gene lookup returns CDR1 LGHDT and CDR2 YNNKEL (reference sequence). V gave up 4 bases and J gave up 4 bases, with 10 bases separating them. CDR3 coding DNA: TGTGCCAGCAGCCTTGGCGGGTTCTATGGCTACACCTTC. Protein product: CASSLGGFYGYTF.

The chain is built from TRBV10-3 and TRBJ2-5; TRBD2 matches at 8 bases. Germline V gives CDR1 ENHRY, CDR2 SYGVKD. V lost 5 bases to trimming and J lost 4 bases; unmatched junction nucleotides: 3. This CDR3 region has 13 residues. This chain's CDR3 is CAISPAGAETQYF. The CDR3 nucleotides are TGTGCCATCAGTCCAGCGGGAGCAGAGACCCAGTACTTC.

The chain links TRBV28 to TRBJ1-6, with D tentatively TRBD1 (6 bases). The CDR3 covers 16 residues. Trimming took 5 bases from V and 6 from J, leaving 17 bases between them. The germline V gene encodes CDR1 MDHEN and CDR2 SYDVKM. The CDR3 region is CASSIQGVGVNSPLHF. The CDR3 DNA is TGTGCCAGCAGTATACAGGGAGTCGGGGTTAATTCACCCCTCCACTTT.

The V gene is TRBV2, the J gene TRBJ1-2, with D perhaps TRBD1 (5 bases). The CDR3 runs 13 residues. Germline V gives CDR1 SNHLY, CDR2 FYNNEI. Trimming took off 8 bases at V and 2 bases at J, with 12 bases between the two ends. The CDR3 sequence: CASLGHRNYGYTF. The CDR3 nucleotides read TGTGCCAGCCTAGGACACCGCAACTATGGCTACACCTTC.

J is TRBJ1-1 and V is TRBV30; D not resolved. The CDR3 consists of 13 residues. Germline V gene data show CDR1 as GTSNPN and CDR2 as SVGIG (reference sequence). With 2 bases removed from V and 0 bases from J, the gap between germline ends came to 7 bases. The DNA of the CDR3 is TGTGCCTGGAGTAACACCATGAACACTGAAGCTTTCTTT. Its translation: CAWSNTMNTEAFF. The variable domain in full, with the rest retrieved from reference TRBV30 and TRBJ1-1, is SQTIHQWPATLVQPVGSPLSLECTVEGTSNPNLYWYRQAAGRGLQLLFYSVGIGQISSEVPQNLSASRPQDRQFILSSKKLLLSDSGFYLCAWSNTMNTEAFFGQGTRLTVV.

This clone was picked up one time. This sequence joins TRBV7-8 and TRBJ1-5; maybe TRBD1 (5 bases). This CDR3 is built from 18 residues. V was clipped by 1 base and J by 3 bases, with 19 bases between them. Germline V gives CDR1 SGHVS, CDR2 FQNEAQ. The CDR3 DNA follows: TGTGCCAGCAGCTTAGTGGGAAATGCCAGGGCTCTCAATCAGCCCCAGCATTTT. Protein: CASSLVGNARALNQPQHF.

The V and J genes are TRBV7-9 and TRBJ2-1; tentatively, D is TRBD2 (6 bases). The germline gives CDR1 SEHNR, CDR2 FQNEAQ (reference sequence). This CDR3 has 18 residues. V shed 6 bases and J shed 0 bases, with 21 bases lying between them. In DNA, the CDR3 is TGTGCCAGCAGACAGACTATTTCTAGCGCGAGCTCCTACAATGAGCAGTTCTTC. Translating gives CASRQTISSASSYNEQFF. Using reference TRBV7-9 and TRBJ2-1 for the parts outside the CDR3, the full variable domain is DTGVSQNPRHKITKRGQNVTFRCDPISEHNRLYWYRQTLGQGPEFLTYFQNEAQLEKSRLLSDRFSAERPKGSFSTLEIQRTEQGDSAMYLCASRQTISSASSYNEQFFGPGTRLTVL.

V usage is TRBV5-6 and J usage is TRBJ1-6; D unclear. The V gene's germline CDR1 is SGHDT and CDR2 YYEEEE. This CDR3 is built from 13 residues. V was shortened by 0 bases and J by 10 bases, with 8 bases between the two germline ends. The CDR3 region has the DNA TGTGCCAGCAGCTTGGACCTTCAATCACCCCTCCACTTT. It yields the protein CASSLDLQSPLHF.

The V gene is TRBV4-3, the J gene TRBJ2-2; TRBD1 aligns across 8 bases. Germline V gene lookup returns CDR1 LGHNA and CDR2 YSLEER. The trim removed 1 base at V and 8 bases at J, leaving 12 bases unmatched. CDR3 length: 17 amino acids. DNA for the CDR3: TGCGCCAGCAGCCAAGGAGGGGGACAGGCGCTTTTGGGGGAGCTGTTTTTT. This gives the protein CASSQGGGQALLGELFF.

This clone was counted between two and nine times. The J gene is TRBJ2-1, the V gene TRBV10-3; TRBD2 aligns across 9 bases. Losses at the gene ends were 6 bases for V and 6 bases for J; bases not matched to a gene: 9. CDR3 length: 15 residues. Germline V lookup: CDR1 ENHRY, CDR2 SYGVKD. DNA for the CDR3: TGTGCCATCAGCAATCTAGCGGGGAAGGGCAATGAGCAGTTCTTC. Encoded protein: CAISNLAGKGNEQFF.

This chain links TRBV6-5 with TRBJ2-1; no clear D gene. Germline CDR1 and CDR2: MNHEY and SVGAGI. The CDR3 contains 15 residues. Trimming took 6 bases from V and 3 from J, leaving 15 bases between them. The CDR3 is CASSPAPVLYNEQFF. CDR3 bases: TGTGCCAGCAGCCCGGCCCCCGTGCTCTACAATGAGCAGTTCTTC.